A selection of T cell receptor beta chains follows, all from one sample in a study of cytomegalovirus exposure and HLA in healthy donors. Produced via immunoSEQ multiplex PCR; TCRdb's table is partial and in-frame only. Among roughly 110,000 clones, over 60% were seen once, and the ten largest hold 4.8%. Specimen: PBMCs. The receptors were sampled from a man aged 30-40 years in good health and CMV-seropositive. Each CDR3 is given with its conserved first and last residue. A D gene is named only where the DNA matches it firmly. Clone size is shown for a subset of rows, as once, few, many or a class of expanded clone.

cdr3_nt	cdr3_aa	v_call	clone_size	j_call	d_call	cdr3_length
TGCAGCGTTGAAATGGGGGGTGGAACTTTTGAAAAACTGTTTTTT	CSVEMGGGTFEKLFF	TRBV29-1	-	TRBJ1-4	-	15
TGTGCCAGCAGCTTAGCCAGGGGGACTGAAAAACTGTTTTTT	CASSLARGTEKLFF	TRBV7-2	-	TRBJ1-4	TRBD1	14
TGTGCCAGCAGTTTCCAGCGGGGGAAGTCAGATACGCAGTATTTT	CASSFQRGKSDTQYF	TRBV28	-	TRBJ2-3	TRBD2	15
TGTGCCAGCAGGAGGGGACAGAGAACTAATGAAAAACTGTTTTTT	CASRRGQRTNEKLFF	TRBV5-4	-	TRBJ1-4	TRBD1	15
TGTGCCAGCAGTGAGCAGGAGAACACTGAAGCTTTCTTT	CASSEQENTEAFF	TRBV6-1	few	TRBJ1-1	-	13
TGTGCCAGCAGCCAGGTCTTACCGCGACTAGCGGACGGAGAGCAGTACTTC	CASSQVLPRLADGEQYF	TRBV4-2	once	TRBJ2-7	TRBD2	17
TGCGCCAGCAGCATGGACAGGGTTATAGACACCATATATTTT	CASSMDRVIDTIYF	TRBV5-1	-	TRBJ1-3	TRBD1	14
TGTTCCAGCAGCCCTCTGGCCGGGACAGGGCGGACTGAAGCTTTCTTT	CSSSPLAGTGRTEAFF	TRBV7-9	-	TRBJ1-1	TRBD1	16
TGTGCCAGCAGCTTGGACCAGGGCCAAGGGTATGGCTACACCTTC	CASSLDQGQGYGYTF	TRBV5-4	-	TRBJ1-2	-	15
TGTGCCAGCAGCTTTGAGGGGGGGACTGAAGCTTTCTTT	CASSFEGGTEAFF	TRBV5-4	-	TRBJ1-1	-	13
TGTGCCAGCAGTGAAGATAGGGGTGCTAATGAAAAACTGTTTTTT	CASSEDRGANEKLFF	TRBV2	few	TRBJ1-4	-	15
TGCGCCAGCAGCCAAGATACGGGGGAAGAATCACCCCTCCACTTT	CASSQDTGEESPLHF	TRBV4-3	-	TRBJ1-6	-	15
TGTGCCAGCAGTTCCACTCTGGGCGAGAACACCGGGGAGCTGTTTTTT	CASSSTLGENTGELFF	TRBV28	once	TRBJ2-2	-	16
TGTGCCAGCTCACCACGACAGCAGGGCTCTGGGGCCAACGTCCTGACTTTC	CASSPRQQGSGANVLTF	TRBV18	once	TRBJ2-6	-	17
TGTGCCAGCAGGGGACAGCCTCCTGAAAAACTGTTTTTT	CASRGQPPEKLFF	TRBV2	few	TRBJ1-4	TRBD1	13
TGTGCCTGGAACGCAGGGGAAGGCTACACCTTC	CAWNAGEGYTF	TRBV30	-	TRBJ1-2	-	11
TGTGCCAGCAGCTTATTATCCAGCTACAATGAGCAGTTCTTC	CASSLLSSYNEQFF	TRBV11-2	-	TRBJ2-1	-	14
TGTGCCAGCTCACCCCTGGACAGGGGGAGCTCCTACGAGCAGTACTTC	CASSPLDRGSSYEQYF	TRBV18	-	TRBJ2-7	TRBD1	16
TGTGCCAGCAGCTTTTTAACAGGGGATGTGAACACTGAAGCTTTCTTT	CASSFLTGDVNTEAFF	TRBV7-6	few	TRBJ1-1	TRBD1	16
TGCGCCAGCAGAGAGCGAGATACGCAGTATTTT	CASRERDTQYF	TRBV5-1	few	TRBJ2-3	-	11
TGCGCCAGCAGTACTCCGGGACAGGGGGCGAAGACCGGGGAGCTGTTTTTT	CASSTPGQGAKTGELFF	TRBV10-1	-	TRBJ2-2	TRBD1	17
TGTGCCAGCAGCCGAGGGACTAGCGGGGGCTACAATGAGCAGTTCTTC	CASSRGTSGGYNEQFF	TRBV7-9	-	TRBJ2-1	TRBD2	16
TGTGCCAGCTCACCAGGGAGGGTCAGGGACACTGAAGCTTTCTTT	CASSPGRVRDTEAFF	TRBV18	-	TRBJ1-1	-	15
TGTGCCAGCCAAAGCCGGGACAGGGAACTAGCTTTCTTT	CASQSRDRELAFF	TRBV27	-	TRBJ1-1	TRBD1	13
TGTGCCACCGCCGACAGGGACCCTTATATCACTGAAGCTTTCTTT	CATADRDPYITEAFF	TRBV10-3	-	TRBJ1-1	TRBD1	15
TGCGCCAGCAGCCAAGTCGGAGGGGCGGGCTATGGCTACACCTTC	CASSQVGGAGYGYTF	TRBV4-3	-	TRBJ1-2	-	15
TGTGCCAGCAGCTTGGCGTGGGAGACAGGGCTCTACACTGAAGCTTTCTTT	CASSLAWETGLYTEAFF	TRBV5-5	-	TRBJ1-1	TRBD1	17
TGTGCCAGCAGCTTGACAGGGGGCACTGAAGCTTTCTTT	CASSLTGGTEAFF	TRBV7-9	-	TRBJ1-1	TRBD1	13
TGTGCCAGCAGCTTTGAGGGGGGACTAGCGGGGGTGATCACCGGGGAGCTGTTTTTT	CASSFEGGLAGVITGELFF	TRBV11-2	-	TRBJ2-2	TRBD2	19
TGTGCCAGCAGCAGGGACAGCCCAGACTCCTATAATTCACCCCTCCACTTT	CASSRDSPDSYNSPLHF	TRBV7-2	-	TRBJ1-6	TRBD1	17
TGTGCCAGTAGTCCCTTAGAGGAAGAGACCCAGTACTTC	CASSPLEEETQYF	TRBV19	few	TRBJ2-5	-	13
TGTGCCAGCAGTTTATTGTCCCTACGCAGCGGCTCCTGGGAAGAGACCCAGTACTTC	CASSLLSLRSGSWEETQYF	TRBV27	-	TRBJ2-5	-	19
TGTGCCAGCAGCTTAGTCACAGGGGGCGCAGATACGCAGTATTTT	CASSLVTGGADTQYF	TRBV11-2	-	TRBJ2-3	TRBD1	15
TGTGCCAGCTCACGCCAGGGGTATGGCTACACCTTC	CASSRQGYGYTF	TRBV18	-	TRBJ1-2	-	12
TGCGCCAGCAGCCAAGATCCGACCCGCGGATCCTATAATTCACCCCTCCACTTT	CASSQDPTRGSYNSPLHF	TRBV4-3	once	TRBJ1-6	-	18
TGTGCCAGCATCCCTGGGGGCTACTACTCCTATAATTCACCCCTCCACTTT	CASIPGGYYSYNSPLHF	TRBV7-2	-	TRBJ1-6	-	17
TGTGCCAGCACCCCTTTAGGGGGTAACGCGAACACCGGGGAGCTGTTTTTT	CASTPLGGNANTGELFF	TRBV2	-	TRBJ2-2	-	17